This is a list of T cell receptor beta chains from one sample in a study of cytomegalovirus exposure and HLA in healthy donors. Some clones are missing from TCRdb's copy, which holds only in-frame ones; the method was immunoSEQ multiplex PCR. The sample lists about 100,000 clones, roughly 80% seen once, with roughly 4% in the top ten. The sample taken for sequencing was PBMCs. The receptors were sampled from a man aged 35 to 55 in good health and CMV-seronegative. The CDR3 runs from the conserved cysteine through the conserved F or W. Fields, in order: J gene, V gene, clone size, D gene, CDR3 protein, CDR3 DNA. D genes are given only for firm matches. Rows may omit the clone size; those that give it use once, few, many or a size class.

J gene: TRBJ2-5
V gene: TRBV7-6
clone size: few
D gene: TRBD1
CDR3 protein: CASSDGQGALQETQYF
CDR3 DNA: TGTGCCAGCAGCGACGGGCAGGGGGCCCTCCAAGAGACCCAGTACTTC

J gene: TRBJ2-5
V gene: TRBV11-2
clone size: NA
D gene: NA
CDR3 protein: CASSYTRTVIQETQYF
CDR3 DNA: TGTGCCAGCAGTTATACTAGGACGGTGATCCAAGAGACCCAGTACTTC

J gene: TRBJ2-3
V gene: TRBV5-1
clone size: NA
D gene: NA
CDR3 protein: CASSSGGPHATDTQYF
CDR3 DNA: TGCGCCAGCAGCAGTGGGGGCCCCCATGCGACAGATACGCAGTATTTT

J gene: TRBJ2-1
V gene: TRBV7-3
clone size: NA
D gene: NA
CDR3 protein: CASSLTTSHEQFF
CDR3 DNA: TGTGCCAGCAGCCTTACTACTAGCCATGAGCAGTTCTTC

J gene: TRBJ2-3
V gene: TRBV5-1
clone size: few
D gene: NA
CDR3 protein: CASSLSMIRTDTQYF
CDR3 DNA: TGCGCCAGCAGCCTCTCTATGATCCGCACAGATACGCAGTATTTT

J gene: TRBJ1-6
V gene: TRBV7-9
clone size: NA
D gene: TRBD1
CDR3 protein: CSSSSGQGLTPPHF
CDR3 DNA: TGTTCCAGCAGCTCGGGACAGGGTCTTACCCCCCCCCACTTT

J gene: TRBJ1-1
V gene: TRBV5-1
clone size: NA
D gene: NA
CDR3 protein: CASSLEPGRAEAFF
CDR3 DNA: TGCGCCAGCAGCTTGGAGCCAGGGAGGGCTGAAGCTTTCTTT

J gene: TRBJ2-3
V gene: TRBV6-6
clone size: NA
D gene: TRBD2
CDR3 protein: CAGSGGLAWGGYF
CDR3 DNA: TGTGCCGGCAGTGGGGGACTAGCCTGGGGGGGGTATTTT

J gene: TRBJ1-4
V gene: TRBV5-1
clone size: NA
D gene: TRBD1
CDR3 protein: CASRPTGGAGNEKLFF
CDR3 DNA: TGCGCCAGCAGGCCTACAGGGGGCGCAGGGAATGAAAAACTGTTTTTT

J gene: TRBJ2-3
V gene: TRBV6-6
clone size: NA
D gene: TRBD1
CDR3 protein: CASMGAGGMGDTQYF
CDR3 DNA: TGTGCCAGCATGGGAGCAGGGGGCATGGGAGATACGCAGTATTTT

J gene: TRBJ1-2
V gene: TRBV18
clone size: NA
D gene: TRBD1
CDR3 protein: CASPGQGGDGYTF
CDR3 DNA: TGTGCCAGCCCAGGACAGGGAGGCGATGGCTACACCTTC

J gene: TRBJ1-3
V gene: TRBV9
clone size: NA
D gene: NA
CDR3 protein: CASSAESPTGSGNTIYF
CDR3 DNA: TGTGCCAGCAGCGCAGAATCGCCGACAGGCTCTGGAAACACCATATATTTT

J gene: TRBJ1-1
V gene: TRBV11-3
clone size: NA
D gene: NA
CDR3 protein: CASSLEQNTEAFF
CDR3 DNA: TGTGCCAGCAGCTTAGAACAGAACACTGAAGCTTTCTTT

J gene: TRBJ2-5
V gene: TRBV5-1
clone size: NA
D gene: NA
CDR3 protein: CASSPQLPGETQYF
CDR3 DNA: TGCGCCAGCAGCCCCCAACTCCCAGGAGAGACCCAGTACTTC

J gene: TRBJ1-5
V gene: TRBV30
clone size: few
D gene: NA
CDR3 protein: CAWGEHVRGQPQHF
CDR3 DNA: TGTGCCTGGGGGGAACATGTCAGGGGTCAGCCCCAGCATTTT

J gene: TRBJ2-3
V gene: TRBV5-4
clone size: few
D gene: TRBD2
CDR3 protein: CASSPRTSGGAADTQYF
CDR3 DNA: TGTGCCAGCAGCCCAAGGACTAGCGGGGGGGCCGCGGATACGCAGTATTTT

J gene: TRBJ2-3
V gene: TRBV2
clone size: NA
D gene: TRBD1
CDR3 protein: CASHEGGADTQYF
CDR3 DNA: TGTGCCAGCCACGAAGGGGGCGCAGATACGCAGTATTTT

J gene: TRBJ2-3
V gene: TRBV9
clone size: NA
D gene: NA
CDR3 protein: CASSPTPSSSDTQYF
CDR3 DNA: TGTGCCAGCAGCCCAACACCTTCTAGCTCTGATACGCAGTATTTT

J gene: TRBJ2-3
V gene: TRBV7-6
clone size: NA
D gene: NA
CDR3 protein: CASSPGLRSTDTQYF
CDR3 DNA: TGTGCCAGCAGCCCGGGACTTCGCAGCACAGATACGCAGTATTTT

J gene: TRBJ2-1
V gene: TRBV9
clone size: NA
D gene: TRBD2
CDR3 protein: CASGPGLAAYNEQFF
CDR3 DNA: TGTGCCAGCGGACCCGGACTAGCGGCGTACAATGAGCAGTTCTTC

J gene: TRBJ1-2
V gene: TRBV19
clone size: NA
D gene: TRBD1
CDR3 protein: CASSRPMDRVSGYTF
CDR3 DNA: TGTGCCAGTAGTAGGCCTATGGACAGGGTTAGTGGCTACACCTTC

J gene: TRBJ1-3
V gene: TRBV7-2
clone size: NA
D gene: NA
CDR3 protein: CASSFRGTGNTIYF
CDR3 DNA: TGTGCCAGCAGCTTCCGGGGGACTGGAAACACCATATATTTT

J gene: TRBJ1-2
V gene: TRBV6-4
clone size: NA
D gene: NA
CDR3 protein: CASREDGGYGYTF
CDR3 DNA: TGTGCCAGCAGGGAGGACGGTGGCTATGGCTACACCTTC

J gene: TRBJ2-3
V gene: TRBV5-1
clone size: NA
D gene: NA
CDR3 protein: CASSATGYTDTQYF
CDR3 DNA: TGCGCCAGCAGCGCAACAGGATACACAGATACGCAGTATTTT

J gene: TRBJ1-1
V gene: TRBV7-3
clone size: NA
D gene: NA
CDR3 protein: CASRLGGNTEAFF
CDR3 DNA: TGTGCCAGCAGGTTGGGAGGGAACACTGAAGCTTTCTTT

J gene: TRBJ1-5
V gene: TRBV19
clone size: few
D gene: NA
CDR3 protein: CASSIQGTDQPQHF
CDR3 DNA: TGTGCCAGTAGTATACAGGGAACGGATCAGCCCCAGCATTTT

J gene: TRBJ1-1
V gene: TRBV5-6
clone size: NA
D gene: NA
CDR3 protein: CASSYVGRVNTEAFF
CDR3 DNA: TGTGCCAGCAGCTATGTCGGCCGGGTGAACACTGAAGCTTTCTTT

J gene: TRBJ2-2
V gene: TRBV6-5
clone size: few
D gene: NA
CDR3 protein: CASSFLGPYGELFF
CDR3 DNA: TGTGCCAGCAGTTTTTTGGGGCCTTACGGGGAGCTGTTTTTT

J gene: TRBJ2-1
V gene: TRBV19
clone size: NA
D gene: TRBD2
CDR3 protein: CASSTSSGVRSYNEQFF
CDR3 DNA: TGTGCCAGTAGTACCTCTAGCGGGGTCAGGTCCTACAATGAGCAGTTCTTC

J gene: TRBJ2-7
V gene: TRBV18
clone size: NA
D gene: NA
CDR3 protein: CASSPGRVYEQYF
CDR3 DNA: TGTGCCAGCTCACCAGGGCGGGTGTACGAGCAGTACTTC

J gene: TRBJ2-2
V gene: TRBV2
clone size: NA
D gene: NA
CDR3 protein: CASRKTLNTGELFF
CDR3 DNA: TGTGCCAGCAGAAAAACTTTGAACACCGGGGAGCTGTTTTTT

J gene: TRBJ1-5
V gene: TRBV5-1
clone size: NA
D gene: NA
CDR3 protein: CASSLPGGLSRGNQPQHF
CDR3 DNA: TGCGCCAGCAGCTTGCCGGGGGGTCTTTCGCGAGGCAATCAGCCCCAGCATTTT

J gene: TRBJ1-1
V gene: TRBV5-4
clone size: NA
D gene: TRBD1
CDR3 protein: CASSQVTGTTEAFF
CDR3 DNA: TGTGCCAGCAGCCAGGTGACAGGGACCACTGAAGCTTTCTTT

J gene: TRBJ2-5
V gene: TRBV7-7
clone size: once
D gene: NA
CDR3 protein: CASRDNQETQYF
CDR3 DNA: TGTGCCAGCAGGGACAACCAAGAGACCCAGTACTTC

J gene: TRBJ2-5
V gene: TRBV7-2
clone size: NA
D gene: TRBD2
CDR3 protein: CASSSIAGAQGTQYF
CDR3 DNA: TGTGCCAGCAGCTCGATAGCGGGGGCCCAAGGGACCCAGTACTTC

J gene: TRBJ2-5
V gene: TRBV10-3
clone size: NA
D gene: TRBD2
CDR3 protein: CAISAAGGLETQYF
CDR3 DNA: TGTGCCATCAGTGCAGCGGGGGGGCTGGAGACCCAGTACTTC

J gene: TRBJ1-4
V gene: TRBV6-1
clone size: NA
D gene: TRBD1
CDR3 protein: CASRETGGREKLFF
CDR3 DNA: TGTGCCAGCAGAGAGACAGGGGGACGGGAAAAACTGTTTTTT

J gene: TRBJ1-4
V gene: TRBV28
clone size: few
D gene: NA
CDR3 protein: CASSFGGNEKLFF
CDR3 DNA: TGTGCCAGCAGTTTTGGCGGTAATGAAAAACTGTTTTTT

J gene: TRBJ2-2
V gene: TRBV7-2
clone size: NA
D gene: TRBD1
CDR3 protein: CASSPGQGGTGELFF
CDR3 DNA: TGTGCCAGCAGCCCCGGACAGGGGGGGACCGGGGAGCTGTTTTTT

J gene: TRBJ2-2
V gene: TRBV5-4
clone size: NA
D gene: TRBD2
CDR3 protein: CASRGLAGNTGELFF
CDR3 DNA: TGTGCCAGCAGGGGACTAGCGGGGAACACCGGGGAGCTGTTTTTT

J gene: TRBJ2-7
V gene: TRBV5-5
clone size: NA
D gene: TRBD2
CDR3 protein: CASSFRAGTGGSSYEQYF
CDR3 DNA: TGTGCCAGCAGCTTCCGGGCGGGTACAGGCGGGAGCTCCTACGAGCAGTACTTC

J gene: TRBJ2-5
V gene: TRBV18
clone size: few
D gene: NA
CDR3 protein: CASSPSPGAGETQYF
CDR3 DNA: TGTGCCAGCTCACCAAGTCCGGGTGCGGGGGAGACCCAGTACTTC

J gene: TRBJ2-5
V gene: TRBV2
clone size: once
D gene: NA
CDR3 protein: CASRVRGTSFEQYF
CDR3 DNA: TGTGCCAGCAGGGTCCGGGGGACGAGTTTTGAGCAGTACTTC

J gene: TRBJ2-1
V gene: TRBV27
clone size: once
D gene: TRBD2
CDR3 protein: CASSLAGLASNEQFF
CDR3 DNA: TGTGCCAGCAGTTTGGCGGGACTAGCGTCGAATGAGCAGTTCTTC

J gene: TRBJ1-2
V gene: TRBV7-6
clone size: NA
D gene: NA
CDR3 protein: CASSLGQDNYGYTF
CDR3 DNA: TGTGCCAGCAGCTTAGGACAGGATAACTATGGCTACACCTTC

J gene: TRBJ1-1
V gene: TRBV6-5
clone size: NA
D gene: NA
CDR3 protein: CASSYSTTLMNTEAFF
CDR3 DNA: TGTGCCAGCAGTTACTCTACAACCCTGATGAACACTGAAGCTTTCTTT

J gene: TRBJ1-4
V gene: TRBV7-9
clone size: NA
D gene: TRBD1
CDR3 protein: CASGLDRDPNEKLFF
CDR3 DNA: TGTGCCAGCGGCCTAGACAGGGACCCTAATGAAAAACTGTTTTTT

J gene: TRBJ1-6
V gene: TRBV5-1
clone size: NA
D gene: NA
CDR3 protein: CASSWAKGGDNSPLHF
CDR3 DNA: TGCGCCAGCAGCTGGGCAAAGGGGGGGGATAATTCACCCCTCCACTTT

J gene: TRBJ1-1
V gene: TRBV2
clone size: NA
D gene: TRBD1
CDR3 protein: CASGAGQVGEAFF
CDR3 DNA: TGTGCCAGCGGAGCCGGACAGGTTGGGGAAGCTTTCTTT

J gene: TRBJ2-5
V gene: TRBV7-9
clone size: NA
D gene: TRBD2
CDR3 protein: CSSSSRTSGGETQYF
CDR3 DNA: TGTTCCAGCAGCTCGCGGACTAGCGGGGGAGAGACCCAGTACTTC

J gene: TRBJ1-5
V gene: TRBV6-1
clone size: NA
D gene: TRBD1
CDR3 protein: CASSEARGGQGSLNQPQHF
CDR3 DNA: TGTGCCAGCAGTGAAGCCAGGGGGGGACAGGGGTCCCTTAATCAGCCCCAGCATTTT

J gene: TRBJ1-1
V gene: TRBV10-1
clone size: NA
D gene: NA
CDR3 protein: CASSQGSTEAFF
CDR3 DNA: TGCGCCAGTTCCCAGGGGAGCACTGAAGCTTTCTTT

J gene: TRBJ2-4
V gene: TRBV4-1
clone size: NA
D gene: NA
CDR3 protein: CASSQPTLAKNIQYF
CDR3 DNA: TGCGCCAGCAGCCAACCTACCTTAGCCAAAAACATTCAGTACTTC

J gene: TRBJ1-6
V gene: TRBV9
clone size: NA
D gene: TRBD1
CDR3 protein: CASSASGQGDSPLHF
CDR3 DNA: TGTGCCAGCAGCGCCTCGGGACAGGGAGATTCCCCCCTCCACTTT

J gene: TRBJ1-2
V gene: TRBV27
clone size: few
D gene: TRBD1
CDR3 protein: CASSSWTGGNYGYTF
CDR3 DNA: TGTGCCAGCAGTTCATGGACAGGGGGTAACTATGGCTACACCTTC

J gene: TRBJ1-1
V gene: TRBV7-2
clone size: few
D gene: TRBD1
CDR3 protein: CASSLQGARSSTEAFF
CDR3 DNA: TGTGCCAGCAGCCTTCAGGGGGCGAGGTCAAGCACTGAAGCTTTCTTT

J gene: TRBJ2-1
V gene: TRBV4-1
clone size: NA
D gene: NA
CDR3 protein: CASSHNYNSYNEQFF
CDR3 DNA: TGCGCCAGCAGCCACAACTATAACTCCTACAATGAGCAGTTCTTC

J gene: TRBJ1-6
V gene: TRBV5-5
clone size: few
D gene: TRBD1
CDR3 protein: CASSPEGANSPLHF
CDR3 DNA: TGTGCCAGCAGCCCCGAGGGGGCGAATTCACCCCTCCACTTT

J gene: TRBJ2-1
V gene: TRBV7-2
clone size: NA
D gene: NA
CDR3 protein: CASSLGQGGFSEQFF
CDR3 DNA: TGTGCCAGCAGCTTAGGGCAGGGCGGTTTCAGTGAGCAGTTCTTC